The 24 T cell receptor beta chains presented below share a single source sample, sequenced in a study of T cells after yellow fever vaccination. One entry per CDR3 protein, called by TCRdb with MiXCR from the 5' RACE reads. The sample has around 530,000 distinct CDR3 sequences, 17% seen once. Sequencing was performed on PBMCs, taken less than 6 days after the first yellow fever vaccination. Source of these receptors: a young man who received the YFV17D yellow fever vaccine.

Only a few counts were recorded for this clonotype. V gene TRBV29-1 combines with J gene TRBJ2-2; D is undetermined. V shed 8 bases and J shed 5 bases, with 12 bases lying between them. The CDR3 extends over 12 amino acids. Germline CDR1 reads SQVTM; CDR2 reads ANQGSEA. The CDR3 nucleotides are TGCAGCTCCTTATTTGGGACCGGGGAGCTGTTTTTT. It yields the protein CSSLFGTGELFF.

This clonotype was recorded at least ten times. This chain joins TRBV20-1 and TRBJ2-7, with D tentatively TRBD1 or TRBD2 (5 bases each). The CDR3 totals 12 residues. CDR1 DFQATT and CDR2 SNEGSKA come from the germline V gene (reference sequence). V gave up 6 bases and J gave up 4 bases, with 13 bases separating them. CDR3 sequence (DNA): TGCAGTGCCTCAGGGACGGGATACGAGCAGTACTTC. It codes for CSASGTGYEQYF.

The CDR3 nucleotides are TGTGCCAGCAGTGAAGCCCCGGGAGGGGACAGGGTGAAAAAACTGTTTTTT. This codes for CASSEAPGGDRVKKLFF. The chain combines TRBV6-1 with TRBJ1-4; 9 bases line up with TRBD1. This CDR3 comprises 17 residues. The J segment lost 9 bases and the V segment lost 0 bases, leaving 11 bases of the junction unmatched. In germline, CDR1 is MNHNS, CDR2 SASEGT.

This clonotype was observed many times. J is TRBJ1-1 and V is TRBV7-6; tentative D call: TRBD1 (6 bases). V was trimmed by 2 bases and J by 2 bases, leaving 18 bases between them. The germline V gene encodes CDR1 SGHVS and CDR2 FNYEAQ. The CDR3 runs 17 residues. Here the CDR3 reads CASSLTPLDRFNTEAFF. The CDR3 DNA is TGTGCCAGCAGCTTAACGCCCCTGGACAGATTTAACACTGAAGCTTTCTTT.

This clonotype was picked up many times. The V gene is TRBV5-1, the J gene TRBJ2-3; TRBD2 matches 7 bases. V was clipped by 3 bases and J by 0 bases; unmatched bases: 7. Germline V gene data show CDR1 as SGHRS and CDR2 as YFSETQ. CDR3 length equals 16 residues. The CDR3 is CASSWDGRGSTDTQYF. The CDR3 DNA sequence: TGCGCCAGCAGCTGGGACGGGCGGGGGAGCACAGATACGCAGTATTTT.

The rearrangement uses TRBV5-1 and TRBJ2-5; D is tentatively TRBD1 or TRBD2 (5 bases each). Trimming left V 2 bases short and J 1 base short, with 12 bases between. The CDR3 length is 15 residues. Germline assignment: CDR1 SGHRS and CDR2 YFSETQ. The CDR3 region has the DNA TGCGCCAGCAGCTTCTCAGGGAGCGCCCAAGAGACCCAGTACTTC. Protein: CASSFSGSAQETQYF.

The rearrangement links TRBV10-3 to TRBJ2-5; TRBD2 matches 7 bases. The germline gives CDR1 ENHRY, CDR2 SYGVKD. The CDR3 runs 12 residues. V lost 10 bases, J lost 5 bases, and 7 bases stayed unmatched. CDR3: CATRLAGETQYF. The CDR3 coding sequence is TGTGCCACAAGACTAGCCGGGGAGACCCAGTACTTC.

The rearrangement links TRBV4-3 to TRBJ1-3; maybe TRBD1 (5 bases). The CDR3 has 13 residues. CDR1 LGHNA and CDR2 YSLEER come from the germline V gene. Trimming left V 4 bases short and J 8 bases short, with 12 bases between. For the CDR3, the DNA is TGCGCCAGCAGCCCACCCAGCAGGGACACCATATATTTT. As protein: CASSPPSRDTIYF.

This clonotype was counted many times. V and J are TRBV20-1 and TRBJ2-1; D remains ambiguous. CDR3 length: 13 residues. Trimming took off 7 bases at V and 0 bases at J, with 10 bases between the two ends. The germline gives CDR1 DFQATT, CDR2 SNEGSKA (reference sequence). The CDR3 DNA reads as TGCAGTGTACCACCTCTCTCCTACAATGAGCAGTTCTTC. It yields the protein CSVPPLSYNEQFF.

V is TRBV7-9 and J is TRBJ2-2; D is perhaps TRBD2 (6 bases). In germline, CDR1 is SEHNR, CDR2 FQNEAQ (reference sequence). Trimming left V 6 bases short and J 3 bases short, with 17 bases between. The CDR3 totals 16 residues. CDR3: CASRRSEGSDTGELFF. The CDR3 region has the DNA TGTGCCAGCAGGAGATCGGAGGGGAGCGACACCGGGGAGCTGTTTTTT.

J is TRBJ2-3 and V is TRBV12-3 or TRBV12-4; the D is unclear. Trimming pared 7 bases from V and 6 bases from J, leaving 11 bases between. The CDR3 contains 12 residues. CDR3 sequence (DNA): TGTGCCAGCAATACGGCGGCTGATACGCAGTATTTT. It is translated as CASNTAADTQYF.

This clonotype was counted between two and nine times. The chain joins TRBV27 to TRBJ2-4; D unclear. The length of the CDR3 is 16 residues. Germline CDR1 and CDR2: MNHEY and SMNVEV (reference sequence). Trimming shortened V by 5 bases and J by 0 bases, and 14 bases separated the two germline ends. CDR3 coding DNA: TGTGCCAGCAGTCCCACCGGAGACCTAGCCAAAAACATTCAGTACTTC. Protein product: CASSPTGDLAKNIQYF.

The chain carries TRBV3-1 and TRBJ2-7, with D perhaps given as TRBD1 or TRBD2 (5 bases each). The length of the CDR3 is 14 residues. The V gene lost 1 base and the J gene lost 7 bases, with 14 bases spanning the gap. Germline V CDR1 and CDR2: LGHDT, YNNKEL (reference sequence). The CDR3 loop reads CASSQGWGKEEQYV. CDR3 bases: TGTGCCAGCAGCCAAGGCTGGGGGAAAGAGGAGCAGTACGTC.

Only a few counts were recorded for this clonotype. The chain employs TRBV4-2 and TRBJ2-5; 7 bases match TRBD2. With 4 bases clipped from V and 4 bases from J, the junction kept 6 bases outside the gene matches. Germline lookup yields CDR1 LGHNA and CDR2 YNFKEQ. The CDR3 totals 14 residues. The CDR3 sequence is CASSPLWGGETQYF. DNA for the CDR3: TGTGCCAGCAGCCCGCTATGGGGGGGAGAGACCCAGTACTTC.

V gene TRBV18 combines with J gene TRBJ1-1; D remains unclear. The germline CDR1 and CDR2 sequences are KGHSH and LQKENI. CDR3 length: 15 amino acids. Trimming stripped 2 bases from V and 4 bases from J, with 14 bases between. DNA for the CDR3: TGTGCCAGCTCACCATCAGAAAGGGCCAGCACTGAAGCTTTCTTT. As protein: CASSPSERASTEAFF.

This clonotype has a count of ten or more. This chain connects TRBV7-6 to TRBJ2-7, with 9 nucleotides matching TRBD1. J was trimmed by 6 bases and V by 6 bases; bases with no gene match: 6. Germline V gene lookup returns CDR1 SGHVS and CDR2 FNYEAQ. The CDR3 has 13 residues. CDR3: CASSTGTGTEQYV. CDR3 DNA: TGTGCCAGCAGTACCGGGACAGGGACCGAGCAGTACGTC.

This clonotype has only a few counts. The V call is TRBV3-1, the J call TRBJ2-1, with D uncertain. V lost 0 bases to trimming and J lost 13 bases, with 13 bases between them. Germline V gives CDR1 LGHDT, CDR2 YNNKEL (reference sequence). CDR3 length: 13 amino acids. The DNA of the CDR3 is TGTGCCAGCAGCCAAGACCGCGGCATGCGACAGTTCTTC. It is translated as CASSQDRGMRQFF.

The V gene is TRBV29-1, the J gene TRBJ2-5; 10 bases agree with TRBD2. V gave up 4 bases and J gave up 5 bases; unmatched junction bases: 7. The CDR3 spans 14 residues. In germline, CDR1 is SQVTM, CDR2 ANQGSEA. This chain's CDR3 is CSVVPVAGGETQYF. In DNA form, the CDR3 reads TGCAGCGTTGTGCCGGTAGCGGGGGGTGAGACCCAGTACTTC.

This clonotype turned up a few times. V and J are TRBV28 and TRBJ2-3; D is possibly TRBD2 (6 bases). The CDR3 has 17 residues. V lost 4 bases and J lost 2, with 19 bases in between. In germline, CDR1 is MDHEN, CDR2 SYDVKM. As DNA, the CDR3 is TGTGCCAGCAGTTCCCCGGGGGACGGGGCCGTCACAGATACGCAGTATTTT. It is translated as CASSSPGDGAVTDTQYF.

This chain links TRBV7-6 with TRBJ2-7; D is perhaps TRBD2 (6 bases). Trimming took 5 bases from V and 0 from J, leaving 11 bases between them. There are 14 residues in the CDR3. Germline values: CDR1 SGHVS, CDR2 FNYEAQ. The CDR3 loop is CASSPGLHSYEQYF. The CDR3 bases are TGTGCCAGCAGCCCGGGACTCCACTCCTACGAGCAGTACTTC.

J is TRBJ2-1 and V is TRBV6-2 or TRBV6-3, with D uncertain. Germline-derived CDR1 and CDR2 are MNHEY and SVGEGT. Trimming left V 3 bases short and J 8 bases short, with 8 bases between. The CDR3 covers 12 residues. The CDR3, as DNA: TGTGCCAGCAGTTATTTCCGGGATGAGCAGTTCTTC. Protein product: CASSYFRDEQFF.

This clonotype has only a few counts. CDR3 sequence reads: CASSANGGYEQYF. In DNA, the CDR3 is TGCGCCAGCAGTGCGAACGGGGGCTACGAGCAGTACTTC. The chain uses TRBV10-2 and TRBJ2-7, with a tentative D call TRBD2 (6 bases). The V and J ends lost 4 bases and 3 bases respectively, with 10 bases between them. Germline values: CDR1 WSHSY, CDR2 SAAADI. The CDR3 sequence is 13 residues long.

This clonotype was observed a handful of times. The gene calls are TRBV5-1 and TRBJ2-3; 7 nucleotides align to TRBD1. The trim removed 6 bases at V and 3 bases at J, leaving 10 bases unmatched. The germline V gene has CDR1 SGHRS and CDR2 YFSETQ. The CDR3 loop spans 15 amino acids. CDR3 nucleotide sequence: TGCGCCAGCACGAGAGACAGGGAGAGGACAGATACGCAGTATTTT. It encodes CASTRDRERTDTQYF.

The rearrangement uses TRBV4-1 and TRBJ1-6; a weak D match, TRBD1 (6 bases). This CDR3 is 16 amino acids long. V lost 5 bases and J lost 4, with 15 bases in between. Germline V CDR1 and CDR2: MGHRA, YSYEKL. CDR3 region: CASSYSTGLYNSPLHF. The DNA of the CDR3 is TGCGCCAGCAGCTATTCGACAGGACTTTATAATTCACCCCTCCACTTT.